This passage covers 30 T cell receptor beta chains from one sample sequenced in a study of T cells in Graves' hyperthyroidism and ophthalmopathy. Using RNA transcripts as the source, TCR beta CDR3 regions were amplified. Using the HTBI primer set, a first-round RT-PCR was run on the TCR CDR3. TCRdb processed the multiplex PCR reads anew with MiXCR; each CDR3 protein has one entry. The sample holds about 540,000 distinct CDR3 sequences, about 45% seen once. Sequenced: peripheral blood or thyroid tissue (not recorded which). All receptors come from a woman between 18 and 30 years old with Graves' hyperthyroidism.

The rearrangement uses TRBV19 and TRBJ1-1, with a tentative D call TRBD1 (6 bases). Per the germline V gene, CDR1 is LNHDA and CDR2 is SQIVND (reference sequence). The V and J ends lost 3 bases and 0 bases respectively, with 11 bases between them. The CDR3 totals 15 residues. The CDR3 is CASSINRDLNTEAFF. CDR3 in DNA: TGTGCCAGTAGTATTAACAGGGACTTGAACACTGAAGCTTTCTTT.

The CDR3 protein is CASSLGASGRALETQYF. Written as DNA, the CDR3 is TGTGCCAGCAGCTTAGGGGCTAGCGGGAGGGCCTTGGAGACCCAGTACTTC. The rearrangement links TRBV7-9 to TRBJ2-5, with 12 bases that match TRBD2. The CDR3 extends over 17 amino acids. The germline gives CDR1 SEHNR, CDR2 FQNEAQ (reference sequence). J lost 5 bases, V lost 1 base, and 8 bases had no gene match. Full variable domain (missing parts from reference TRBV7-9 and TRBJ2-5): DTGVSQNPRHKITKRGQNVTFRCDPISEHNRLYWYRQTLGQGPEFLTYFQNEAQLEKSRLLSDRFSAERPKGSFSTLEIQRTEQGDSAMYLCASSLGASGRALETQYFGPGTRLLVL.

The chain has TRBV2 and TRBJ1-5; 10 bases are a match to TRBD1. Germline V lookup: CDR1 SNHLY, CDR2 FYNNEI. The CDR3 covers 15 residues. The junction had 5 bases not matched to a gene; V was cut back by 6 bases and J by 3 bases. CDR3 loop: CASRMGQGINQPQHF. The CDR3 nucleotides read TGTGCCAGCAGAATGGGACAGGGGATCAATCAGCCCCAGCATTTT.

This clonotype was recorded at least ten times. This rearrangement joins TRBV9 to TRBJ1-1; weak D call: TRBD1 (6 bases). Germline assignment: CDR1 SGDLS and CDR2 YYNGEE. CDR3 length: 13 residues. Trimming left V 6 bases short and J 5 bases short, with 14 bases between. CDR3 DNA sequence: TGTGCCAGCAACCCTACAGGGAATACTGAAGCTTTCTTT. Amino acids: CASNPTGNTEAFF.

For this clonotype: The CDR3 ends on some other residue instead of the conserved phenylalanine or tryptophan, so this is likely a read error. No DNA is shown, since the ends of the CDR3 on it are uncertain; the CDR3 is the one TCRdb lists. V usage is TRBV7-9 and J usage is TRBJ1-1. Germline-derived CDR1 and CDR2 are SEHNR and FQNEAQ (reference sequence). The CDR3 region is 8 residues in length, termini included. CDR3 amino acids: CASSSPFY.

A few counts support this clonotype. V is TRBV2 and J is TRBJ2-7; 9 bases line up with TRBD2. CDR1 SNHLY and CDR2 FYNNEI come from the germline V gene. After removal of 8 bases from V and 0 bases from J, the junction contained 5 bases not matched to a gene. The CDR3 is 14 residues long. CDR3 loop: CASDEREDSYEQYF. Written as DNA, the CDR3 is TGTGCCAGCGATGAGCGGGAGGACTCCTACGAGCAGTACTTC.

The chain links TRBV9 to TRBJ2-7; possible D gene TRBD2, 6 bases. Germline loops: CDR1 SGDLS, CDR2 YYNGEE. Trimming removed 0 bases from V and 3 bases from J, with 10 bases in between. The CDR3 runs 14 residues. The CDR3 is CASSVGLEIYEQYF. CDR3 DNA sequence: TGTGCCAGCAGCGTAGGACTAGAGATCTACGAGCAGTACTTC.

The rearrangement uses TRBV19 and TRBJ2-7; 7 bases map to TRBD2. Germline V lookup: CDR1 LNHDA, CDR2 SQIVND (reference sequence). V trimming: 3 bases; J trimming: 4 bases; junction bases outside the gene matches: 6. This CDR3 spans 14 amino acids. The CDR3 DNA follows: TGTGCCAGTAGTATTACAGCGGGAATATACGAGCAGTACTTC. Translated, it gives CASSITAGIYEQYF.

The V call is TRBV2, the J call TRBJ2-5, with D perhaps assigned TRBD1 or TRBD2 (6 bases each). V was shortened by 6 bases and J by 2 bases, with 10 bases between the two germline ends. Germline-derived CDR1 and CDR2 are SNHLY and FYNNEI. This CDR3 spans 13 amino acids. The CDR3 region is CASSRGTQETQYF. CDR3 DNA sequence: TGTGCCAGCAGCCGCGGGACACAAGAGACCCAGTACTTC.

This clonotype was found many times. This chain joins TRBV2 and TRBJ2-5, with no clear D. V was cut by 1 base and J by 4 bases, with 4 bases left in between. This CDR3 is built from 12 residues. Germline CDR1 SNHLY, CDR2 FYNNEI. The CDR3 loop is CASSEGRETQYF. The CDR3 coding sequence is TGTGCCAGCAGTGAAGGGCGAGAGACCCAGTACTTC.

This clonotype was recorded a few times. V usage is TRBV7-3 and J usage is TRBJ2-5; D unresolved. The ends were cut back, 0 bases at V and 2 bases at J, with 10 bases in the middle. This CDR3 contains 15 residues. CDR1 is SGHTA, CDR2 FQGTGA, per germline. CDR3: CASSLTRWDQETQYF. The CDR3 DNA sequence: TGTGCCAGCAGCTTAACCCGCTGGGATCAAGAGACCCAGTACTTC.

This clonotype has just a few counts. This sequence joins TRBV7-8 and TRBJ1-3; D ambiguous. Germline loops: CDR1 SGHVS, CDR2 FQNEAQ. The CDR3 has 14 amino acids. Trimming stripped 5 bases from V and 3 bases from J, with 11 bases between. The CDR3 spells CASSPDGNGNTIYF. CDR3 DNA sequence: TGTGCCAGCAGCCCCGACGGCAATGGAAACACCATATATTTT.

At least ten counts were recorded for this clonotype. J is TRBJ1-3 and V is TRBV6-6; no clear D. The CDR3 is made up of 16 amino acids. The V end was cut by 0 bases, the J end by 0 bases, with 9 bases between. Germline V gene lookup returns CDR1 MNHNY and CDR2 SVGAGI (reference sequence). CDR3 in amino acids: CASSYSATSSGNTIYF. CDR3 DNA: TGTGCCAGCAGTTACTCCGCGACGTCCTCTGGAAACACCATATATTTT.

The rearrangement joins TRBV25-1 to TRBJ2-7; 10 nucleotides agree with TRBD2. Germline V gene lookup returns CDR1 MGHDK and CDR2 SYGVNS. The CDR3 is 14 amino acids. V lost 6 bases, J lost 9 bases, and 11 bases stayed unmatched. CDR3 protein: CASSQGLAGVVQYF. In DNA, the CDR3 is TGTGCCAGCAGCCAGGGTCTAGCGGGGGTTGTGCAGTACTTC.

The chain links TRBV2 to TRBJ1-6; TRBD1 agrees at 7 bases. This CDR3 has 13 residues. The germline V gene has CDR1 SNHLY and CDR2 FYNNEI. Unmatched junction bases numbered 3, after V lost 6 bases and J lost 7 bases. Here the CDR3 reads CASSQQGNSPLHF. The CDR3 region has the DNA TGTGCCAGCAGCCAACAGGGGAATTCACCCCTCCACTTT.

This clonotype showed up many times. In DNA, the CDR3 is TGTGCCAGCAGCTTCGGTTCGACGGTGCTTGGCTACACCTTC. Its translation is CASSFGSTVLGYTF. The chain uses TRBV7-9 and TRBJ1-2; D is uncertain. The germline CDR1 and CDR2 sequences are SEHNR and FQNEAQ (reference sequence). The V end lost 3 bases, the J end lost 7 bases, and 15 bases lay between the germline ends. The CDR3 is 14 residues long.

This clonotype has a count of ten or more. The V and J genes are TRBV20-1 and TRBJ1-2; D unclear. Trimming removed 6 bases at V and 7 bases at J, with 12 bases between. This CDR3 region has 11 residues. Germline V CDR1 and CDR2: DFQATT, SNEGSKA (reference sequence). CDR3 residues: CSAQAVAGYTF. CDR3 nucleotide sequence: TGCAGTGCCCAGGCAGTGGCTGGCTACACCTTC.

V and J are TRBV2 and TRBJ2-5; D gene unclear. V lost 3 bases and J 1 base, leaving 9 bases between the germline ends. Germline V CDR1 and CDR2: SNHLY, FYNNEI. This CDR3 is built from 14 residues. DNA of the CDR3: TGTGCCAGCAGTGACCCCCCCCTCCAAGAGACCCAGTACTTC. Protein: CASSDPPLQETQYF.

The chain links TRBV10-3 to TRBJ1-3; tentatively, D is TRBD1 (6 bases). The CDR3 length is 14 residues. The V and J ends lost 5 bases and 0 bases respectively, with 8 bases between them. Germline assignment: CDR1 ENHRY and CDR2 SYGVKD. CDR3 in amino acids: CAISRQASGNTIYF. The CDR3 DNA sequence: TGTGCCATCAGTCGACAGGCCTCTGGAAACACCATATATTTT.

The chain recombines TRBV29-1 with TRBJ2-2; D possibly corresponds to TRBD1 (6 bases). The CDR3 is made up of 13 amino acids. The germline V and J ends were trimmed by 4 bases and 6 bases, with 12 bases remaining between them. Germline assignment: CDR1 SQVTM and CDR2 ANQGSEA. For the CDR3, the DNA is TGCAGCGTTGGGGGCAGGGGTTCCGGGGAGCTGTTTTTT. It specifies CSVGGRGSGELFF.

This clonotype turned up a few times. The chain combines TRBV7-3 with TRBJ1-1; D ambiguous. Germline V gene data show CDR1 as SGHTA and CDR2 as FQGTGA. CDR3 length: 14 amino acids. The germline V and J ends were trimmed by 0 bases and 1 base, with 6 bases remaining between them. For the CDR3, the DNA is TGTGCCAGCAGCTTAACGGGGAAGAACACTGAAGCTTTCTTT. Translation: CASSLTGKNTEAFF.

This clonotype has a handful of counts. Mismatch with germline at one junction end may stem from a read error. CDR3 loop: CASSGTGAGSNYGYTF. The CDR3 coding sequence is TGTGCCAGCAGCGGGACAGGAGCCGGGTCAAACTATGGCTACACCTTC. The chain carries TRBV15 and TRBJ1-2; 8 bases are a match to TRBD1. This CDR3 has 16 residues. Per germline, CDR1 LNHNV and CDR2 YYDKDF (reference sequence). The full variable domain, completed using reference TRBV15 and TRBJ1-2, is DAMVIQNPRYQVTQFGKPVTLSCSQTLNHNVMYWYQQKSSQAPKLLFHYYDKDFNNEADTPDNFQSRRPNTSFCFLDIRSPGLGDTAMYLCASSGTGAGSNYGYTFGSGTRLTVV.

The CDR3 DNA reads TGTGCCATCAGTGAGCCCAGCGGGGCTAACACCGGGGAGCTGTTTTTT. Translation: CAISEPSGANTGELFF. V gene TRBV10-3 combines with J gene TRBJ2-2; 7 bases align to TRBD2. The V gene's germline CDR1 is ENHRY and CDR2 SYGVKD. CDR3 length: 16 residues. V shed 2 bases, J shed 2 bases, and the junction held 5 bases outside the gene matches.

This clonotype was recorded many times. This chain uses TRBV10-3 with TRBJ2-6; TRBD1 matches 8 bases. V shed 7 bases, J shed 1 base, and the junction held 3 bases outside the gene matches. Germline loops: CDR1 ENHRY, CDR2 SYGVKD. The CDR3 is 15 amino acids. CDR3 DNA: TGTGCCATCACAGGGGGCGGATCTGGGGCCAACGTCCTGACTTTC. Translated, it gives CAITGGGSGANVLTF.

V and J are TRBV2 and TRBJ1-4, with a tentative D call TRBD1 (5 bases). Germline loops: CDR1 SNHLY, CDR2 FYNNEI. The CDR3 contains 12 residues. Trimming took 7 bases from V and 13 from J, leaving 16 bases between them. CDR3 in DNA: TGTGCCAGCACCCCGGGGCGGGAGGGACTGTTTTTT. This sequence encodes CASTPGREGLFF.

The chain combines TRBV29-1 with TRBJ1-2, with D tentatively TRBD1 (5 bases). Trimming removed 3 bases from V and 5 bases from J, with 16 bases in between. CDR3 size: 14 residues. Germline-derived CDR1 and CDR2 are SQVTM and ANQGSEA. CDR3 nucleotides: TGCAGCGTTGATTTTGACAGAATGGAGTATGGCTACACCTTC. Translation: CSVDFDRMEYGYTF.

In its sample, this clonotype was seen many times. The V call is TRBV2, the J call TRBJ1-3; a weak D match, TRBD1 (5 bases). CDR3 size: 15 residues. V was cut by 6 bases and J by 2 bases, with 14 bases left in between. CDR1 and CDR2 from the germline V gene are SNHLY and FYNNEI. The CDR3 DNA is TGTGCCAGCAGCGCTATCCCAGGGACTGGAAACACCATATATTTT. Encoded protein: CASSAIPGTGNTIYF.

Ten or more counts support this clonotype. V and J are TRBV7-3 and TRBJ2-5, with D perhaps TRBD1 (5 bases). Looked up from germline, CDR1 is SGHTA and CDR2 is FQGTGA. This CDR3 is 13 amino acids long. The V and J ends lost 2 bases and 4 bases respectively, with 8 bases between them. As DNA, the CDR3 is TGTGCCAGCAGCTTATTGCAGGGAGAGACCCAGTACTTC. Residues: CASSLLQGETQYF. Filled out from reference TRBV7-3 and TRBJ2-5, the complete variable domain reads GAGVSQTPSNKVTEKGKYVELRCDPISGHTALYWYRQSLGQGPEFLIYFQGTGAADDSGLPNDRFFAVRPEGSVSTLKIQRTERGDSAVYLCASSLLQGETQYFGPGTRLLVL.

This clonotype showed up just a few times. The chain couples TRBV24-1 to TRBJ1-5; no clear D gene. The CDR3 runs 14 residues. V gave up 0 bases and J gave up 6 bases, with 8 bases separating them. Per germline, CDR1 KGHDR and CDR2 SFDVKD. As DNA, the CDR3 is TGTGCCACCAGTGATTTGTTGGTGGGTCAGCCCCAGCATTTT. Amino acids: CATSDLLVGQPQHF.

The V and J genes are TRBV29-1 and TRBJ2-5; the D gene could be TRBD1 or TRBD2 (5 bases each). This CDR3 has 12 residues. The germline CDR1 and CDR2 sequences are SQVTM and ANQGSEA. Trimming removed 3 bases at V and 5 bases at J, with 10 bases between. The CDR3 is CSVDVGVETQYF. Written as DNA, the CDR3 is TGCAGCGTTGATGTGGGGGTGGAGACCCAGTACTTC.